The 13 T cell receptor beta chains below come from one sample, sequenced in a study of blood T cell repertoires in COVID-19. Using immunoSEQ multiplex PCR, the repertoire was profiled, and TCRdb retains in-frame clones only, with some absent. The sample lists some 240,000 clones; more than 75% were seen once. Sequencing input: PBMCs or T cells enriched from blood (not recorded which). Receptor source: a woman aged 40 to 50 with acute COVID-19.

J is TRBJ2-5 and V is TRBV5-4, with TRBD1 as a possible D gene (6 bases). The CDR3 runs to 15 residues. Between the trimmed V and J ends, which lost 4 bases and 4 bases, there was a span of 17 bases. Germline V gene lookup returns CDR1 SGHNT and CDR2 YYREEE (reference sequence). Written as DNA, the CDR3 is TGTGCCAGCAGCCCTCACTCAGGGGTTGGAGAGACCCAGTACTTC. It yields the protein CASSPHSGVGETQYF.

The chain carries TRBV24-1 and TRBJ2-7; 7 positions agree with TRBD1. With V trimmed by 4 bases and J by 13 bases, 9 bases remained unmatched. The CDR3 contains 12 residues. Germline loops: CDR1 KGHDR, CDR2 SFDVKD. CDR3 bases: TGTGCCACCAGTGAGTCGGACAGGAACCCTTACTTC. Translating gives CATSESDRNPYF.

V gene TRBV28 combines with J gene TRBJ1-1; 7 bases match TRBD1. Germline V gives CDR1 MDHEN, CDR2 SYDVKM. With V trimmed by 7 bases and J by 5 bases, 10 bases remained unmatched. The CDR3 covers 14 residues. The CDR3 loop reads CASTPTGKGTEAFF. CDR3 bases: TGTGCCAGCACCCCGACAGGGAAGGGAACTGAAGCTTTCTTT.

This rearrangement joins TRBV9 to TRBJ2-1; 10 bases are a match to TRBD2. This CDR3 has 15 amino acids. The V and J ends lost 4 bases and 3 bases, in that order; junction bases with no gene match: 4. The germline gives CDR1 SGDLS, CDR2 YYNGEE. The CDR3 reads CASSPGLAVYNEQFF. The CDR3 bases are TGTGCCAGCAGCCCCGGACTAGCGGTCTACAATGAGCAGTTCTTC.

This chain's CDR3 is CASSPRTGKSNYGYTF. CDR3 nucleotide sequence: TGTGCCAGCAGCCCCCGGACAGGGAAGTCTAACTATGGCTACACCTTC. This chain connects TRBV2 to TRBJ1-2; 8 bases align to TRBD1. The length of the CDR3 is 16 residues. Germline V gives CDR1 SNHLY, CDR2 FYNNEI. Losses at the gene ends were 6 bases for V and 0 bases for J; bases not matched to a gene: 9. The complete variable domain, with remaining parts taken from reference TRBV2 and TRBJ1-2, reads EPEVTQTPSHQVTQMGQEVILRCVPISNHLYFYWYRQILGQKVEFLVSFYNNEISEKSEIFDDQFSVERPDGSNFTLKIRSTKLEDSAMYFCASSPRTGKSNYGYTFGSGTRLTVV.

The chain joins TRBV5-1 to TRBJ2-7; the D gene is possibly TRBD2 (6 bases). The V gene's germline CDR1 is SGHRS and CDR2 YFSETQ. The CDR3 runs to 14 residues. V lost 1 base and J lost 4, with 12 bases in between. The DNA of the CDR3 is TGCGCCAGCAGCTTGTCTGGTGGGGGGTACGAGCAGTACTTC. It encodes CASSLSGGGYEQYF. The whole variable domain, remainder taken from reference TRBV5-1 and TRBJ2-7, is KAGVTQTPRYLIKTRGQQVTLSCSPISGHRSVSWYQQTPGQGLQFLFEYFSETQRNKGNFPGRFSGRQFSNSRSEMNVSTLELGDSALYLCASSLSGGGYEQYFGPGTRLTVT.

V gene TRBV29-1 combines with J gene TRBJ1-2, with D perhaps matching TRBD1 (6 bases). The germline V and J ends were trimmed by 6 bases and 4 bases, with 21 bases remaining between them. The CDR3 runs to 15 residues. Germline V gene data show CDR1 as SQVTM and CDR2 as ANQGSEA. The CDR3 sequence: CSVGESVGGIYGYTF. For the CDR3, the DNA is TGCAGCGTAGGCGAATCTGTAGGGGGAATCTATGGCTACACCTTC.

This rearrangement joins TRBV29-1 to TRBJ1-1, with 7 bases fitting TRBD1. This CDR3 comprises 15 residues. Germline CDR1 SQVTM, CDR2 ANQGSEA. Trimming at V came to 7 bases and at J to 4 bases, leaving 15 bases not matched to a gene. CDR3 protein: CSAHAQSGGSTEAFF. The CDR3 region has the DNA TGCAGCGCCCACGCTCAATCAGGGGGGAGCACTGAAGCTTTCTTT.

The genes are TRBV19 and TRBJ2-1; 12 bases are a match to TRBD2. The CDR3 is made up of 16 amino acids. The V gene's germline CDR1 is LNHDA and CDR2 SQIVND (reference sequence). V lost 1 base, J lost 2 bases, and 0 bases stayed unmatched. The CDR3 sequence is CASSIGTSGTYNEQFF. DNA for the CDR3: TGTGCCAGTAGTATAGGGACTAGCGGGACCTACAATGAGCAGTTCTTC.

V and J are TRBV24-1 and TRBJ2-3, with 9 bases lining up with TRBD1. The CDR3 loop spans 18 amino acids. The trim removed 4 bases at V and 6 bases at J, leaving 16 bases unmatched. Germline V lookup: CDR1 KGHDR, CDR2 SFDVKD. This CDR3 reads CATSDPGTGFESADTQYF. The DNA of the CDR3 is TGTGCCACCAGTGACCCCGGGACAGGGTTTGAGTCAGCTGATACGCAGTATTTT.

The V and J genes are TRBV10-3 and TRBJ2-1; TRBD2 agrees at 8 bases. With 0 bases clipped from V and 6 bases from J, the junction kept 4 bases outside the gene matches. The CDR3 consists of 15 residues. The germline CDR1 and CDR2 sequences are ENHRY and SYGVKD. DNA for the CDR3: TGTGCCATCAGTGAGTCAGGCGGGAGGAGCAATGAGCAGTTCTTC. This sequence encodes CAISESGGRSNEQFF.

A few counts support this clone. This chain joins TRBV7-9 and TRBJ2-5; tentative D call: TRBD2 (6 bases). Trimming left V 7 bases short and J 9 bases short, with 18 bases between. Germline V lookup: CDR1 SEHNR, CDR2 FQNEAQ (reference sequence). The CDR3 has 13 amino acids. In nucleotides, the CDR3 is TGTGCCAGCACCCGCGGGGACCAAGGGGCCCAGTACTTC. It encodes CASTRGDQGAQYF.

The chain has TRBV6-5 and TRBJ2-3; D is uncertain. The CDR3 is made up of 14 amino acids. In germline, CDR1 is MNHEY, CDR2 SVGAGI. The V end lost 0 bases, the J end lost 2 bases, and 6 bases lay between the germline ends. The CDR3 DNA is TGTGCCAGCAGTTACTCGTCTATCACAGATACGCAGTATTTT. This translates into CASSYSSITDTQYF.